The source of this T cell receptor (beta chain) is a study of response to subunit inactivated influenza vaccine. General study results and limits: A suggestion made by the authors is that each seasonal influenza vaccination recruits few new T cells.

TCRdb ran MiXCR on the RT-PCR reads and lists one entry per CDR3 protein. This sample has fewer than 600,000 distinct CDR3 sequences; about 7.2% occur once, and the top ten carry around 12%. This clonotype showed up many times. Its target is unknown. Germline values: CDR1 SGHAT, CDR2 FQNNGV. This CDR3 comprises 17 residues. V lost 1 base, J lost 7 bases, and 9 bases stayed unmatched. This chain connects TRBV11-2 to TRBJ1-6; 8 nucleotides agree with TRBD1. The material was PBMCs from blood, obtained around 25 months after vaccination. This receptor was identified in a man aged 50-75 years who received an inactivated influenza vaccine. In nucleotides, the CDR3 is TGTGCCAGCAGCTTAGCTCATCCCAGACAGGGGAATTCACCCCTCCACTTT. Encoded protein: CASSLAHPRQGNSPLHF.